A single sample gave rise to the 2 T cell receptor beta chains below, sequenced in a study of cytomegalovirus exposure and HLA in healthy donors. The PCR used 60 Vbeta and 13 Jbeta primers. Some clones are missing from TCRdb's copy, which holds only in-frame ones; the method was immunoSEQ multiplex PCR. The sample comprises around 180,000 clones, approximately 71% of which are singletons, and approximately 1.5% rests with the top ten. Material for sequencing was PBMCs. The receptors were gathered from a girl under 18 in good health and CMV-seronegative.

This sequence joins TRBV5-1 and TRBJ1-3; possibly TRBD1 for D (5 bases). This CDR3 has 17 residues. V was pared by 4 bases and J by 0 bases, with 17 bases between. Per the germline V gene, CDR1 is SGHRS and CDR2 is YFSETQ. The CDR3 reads CASSVSETEDSGNTIYF. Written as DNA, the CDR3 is TGCGCCAGCAGCGTATCCGAGACAGAAGACTCTGGAAACACCATATATTTT. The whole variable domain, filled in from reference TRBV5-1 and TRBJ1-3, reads KAGVTQTPRYLIKTRGQQVTLSCSPISGHRSVSWYQQTPGQGLQFLFEYFSETQRNKGNFPGRFSGRQFSNSRSEMNVSTLELGDSALYLCASSVSETEDSGNTIYFGEGSWLTVV.

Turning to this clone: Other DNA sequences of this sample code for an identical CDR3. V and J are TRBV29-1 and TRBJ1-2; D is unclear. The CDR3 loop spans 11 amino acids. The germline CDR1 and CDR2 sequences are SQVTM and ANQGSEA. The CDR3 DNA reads TGCAGTGGGCAATATAACTATGGCTACACCTTC. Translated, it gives CSGQYNYGYTF.